This T cell receptor beta chain was found in a study of cytomegalovirus exposure and HLA in healthy donors. Regarding this clone: Its antigen is not known.

General study results and limits: Immune exposure information available was restricted to CMV serostatus.

Germline-derived CDR1 and CDR2 are PRHDT and FYEKMQ (reference sequence). Trimming shortened V by 4 bases and J by 1 base, and 11 bases separated the two germline ends. The CDR3 covers 14 residues. The PCR used 60 Vbeta and 13 Jbeta primers. Sequencing was performed with immunoSEQ multiplex PCR; in TCRdb, only in-frame clones are kept and a portion is missing. The table records more than 110,000 clones, about 80% of them present only once. The sequence derives from a male donor in good health and CMV-seropositive. The chain recombines TRBV13 with TRBJ2-7; TRBD1 might be the D (7 bases). The specimen was PBMCs. The CDR3 coding sequence is TGTGCCAGCAGCTCGACAGGGAGGTCCTACGAGCAGTACTTC. Encoded protein: CASSSTGRSYEQYF.